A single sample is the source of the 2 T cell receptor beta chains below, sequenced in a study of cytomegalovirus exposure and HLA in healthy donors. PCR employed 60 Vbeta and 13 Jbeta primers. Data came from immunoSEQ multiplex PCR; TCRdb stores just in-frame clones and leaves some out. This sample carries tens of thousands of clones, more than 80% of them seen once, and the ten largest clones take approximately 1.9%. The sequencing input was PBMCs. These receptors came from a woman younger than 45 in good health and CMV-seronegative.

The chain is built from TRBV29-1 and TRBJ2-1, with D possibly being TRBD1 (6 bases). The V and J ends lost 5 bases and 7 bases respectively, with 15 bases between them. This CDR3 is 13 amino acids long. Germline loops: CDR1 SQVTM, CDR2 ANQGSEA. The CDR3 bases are TGCAGCGTTAGTGCTTACAGGGAAAATGAGCAGTTCTTC. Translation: CSVSAYRENEQFF.

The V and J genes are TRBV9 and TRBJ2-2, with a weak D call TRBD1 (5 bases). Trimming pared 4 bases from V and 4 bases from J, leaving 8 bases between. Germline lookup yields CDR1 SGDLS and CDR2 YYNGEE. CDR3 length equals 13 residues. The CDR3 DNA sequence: TGTGCCAGCAGCCCGACAGCCACCGGGGAGCTGTTTTTT. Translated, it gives CASSPTATGELFF.